The rows below give T cell receptor beta chains drawn from one sample of a study of cytomegalovirus exposure and HLA in healthy donors. Profiled with immunoSEQ multiplex PCR; TCRdb holds only in-frame clones, not every one. In the table there are 100,000 to 150,000 clones, over 80% of which are singletons. The material sequenced was PBMCs. All receptors derive from a man in his late teens or twenties in good health and CMV-seropositive. CDR3s include the opening cysteine and the closing phenylalanine or tryptophan. The D gene is left open where the match is weak. Some rows have no size entry. The others give once, few or many, or a class for an expanded clone.

size: NA; V: TRBV11-2; D: NA; J: TRBJ2-7; CDR3: CASSLGPASSYEQYF; DNA: TGTGCCAGCAGCTTAGGTCCCGCGTCATCCTACGAGCAGTACTTC
size: few; V: TRBV5-6; D: TRBD1; J: TRBJ1-1; CDR3: CASSPGQGTEAFF; DNA: TGTGCCAGCAGCCCAGGACAGGGCACTGAAGCTTTCTTT
size: NA; V: TRBV30; D: NA; J: TRBJ1-5; CDR3: CAWKESNQPQHF; DNA: TGTGCCTGGAAGGAGAGCAATCAGCCCCAGCATTTT
size: NA; V: TRBV11-2; D: TRBD1; J: TRBJ1-2; CDR3: CASSFGTGGDGYTF; DNA: TGTGCCAGCAGCTTTGGGACAGGGGGGGATGGCTACACCTTC
size: NA; V: TRBV25-1; D: NA; J: TRBJ2-7; CDR3: CASRPAKGAYEQYF; DNA: TGTGCCAGCAGACCCGCTAAAGGGGCCTACGAGCAGTACTTC
size: few; V: TRBV10-3; D: NA; J: TRBJ1-1; CDR3: CAIRSQGRGTEAFF; DNA: TGTGCCATCAGATCTCAGGGGAGAGGAACTGAAGCTTTCTTT
size: NA; V: TRBV28; D: NA; J: TRBJ1-5; CDR3: CASTPLGLFGNQPQHF; DNA: TGTGCCAGCACCCCACTAGGACTGTTCGGGAATCAGCCCCAGCATTTT
size: NA; V: TRBV6-1; D: NA; J: TRBJ2-3; CDR3: CASYKTGTDTQYF; DNA: TGTGCCAGCTATAAGACTGGCACAGATACGCAGTATTTT
size: NA; V: TRBV6-4; D: TRBD2; J: TRBJ2-3; CDR3: CASRREGGTTDTQYF; DNA: TGTGCCAGCAGGCGGGAGGGGGGGACCACAGATACGCAGTATTTT
size: NA; V: TRBV7-9; D: TRBD1; J: TRBJ1-5; CDR3: CASSYTQGTLNQPQHF; DNA: TGTGCCAGCAGCTACACACAGGGGACGCTCAATCAGCCCCAGCATTTT
size: NA; V: TRBV7-9; D: TRBD1; J: TRBJ1-2; CDR3: CASSLRASGQGGYGYTF; DNA: TGTGCCAGCAGCTTACGTGCCTCCGGACAGGGAGGGTATGGCTACACCTTC
size: NA; V: TRBV6-5; D: TRBD1; J: TRBJ1-5; CDR3: CASSSRQGTNQPQHF; DNA: TGTGCCAGCAGTTCCCGACAGGGCACCAATCAGCCCCAGCATTTT
size: NA; V: TRBV12-5; D: NA; J: TRBJ2-2; CDR3: CASGPTGELFF; DNA: TGTGCTAGTGGCCCTACCGGGGAGCTGTTTTTT
size: few; V: TRBV27; D: NA; J: TRBJ2-7; CDR3: CASRQGNSYEQYF; DNA: TGTGCCAGCAGACAGGGAAACTCCTACGAGCAGTACTTC
size: few; V: TRBV4-1; D: NA; J: TRBJ1-1; CDR3: CASSHTSGGSTEAFF; DNA: TGCGCCAGCAGCCATACCTCGGGGGGGAGCACTGAAGCTTTCTTT
size: NA; V: TRBV10-3; D: NA; J: TRBJ1-1; CDR3: CAISDPGTTNTEAFF; DNA: TGTGCCATCAGTGATCCTGGCACCACGAACACTGAAGCTTTCTTT
size: NA; V: TRBV4-1; D: NA; J: TRBJ2-7; CDR3: CASSHRETYEQYF; DNA: TGCGCCAGCAGCCACAGGGAAACCTACGAGCAGTACTTC
size: NA; V: TRBV5-1; D: TRBD2; J: TRBJ2-1; CDR3: CASSATSGVSSYNEQFF; DNA: TGCGCCAGCAGCGCGACTAGCGGGGTTAGCTCCTACAATGAGCAGTTCTTC
size: NA; V: TRBV28; D: TRBD1; J: TRBJ2-7; CDR3: CASSSWGTGQSYEQYF; DNA: TGTGCCAGCAGCTCATGGGGGACGGGACAGTCTTACGAGCAGTACTTC
size: NA; V: TRBV5-1; D: TRBD1; J: TRBJ2-3; CDR3: CASRMTGRTDTQYF; DNA: TGCGCCAGCAGAATGACAGGGCGCACAGATACGCAGTATTTT
size: NA; V: TRBV10-2; D: NA; J: TRBJ2-5; CDR3: CASSRGRHETQYF; DNA: TGCGCCAGCAGTCGCGGTCGCCATGAGACCCAGTACTTC
size: NA; V: TRBV18; D: NA; J: TRBJ2-2; CDR3: CASSLSAGLGELFF; DNA: TGTGCCAGCTCACTCTCGGCCGGACTCGGGGAGCTGTTTTTT
size: NA; V: TRBV11-1; D: TRBD1; J: TRBJ1-1; CDR3: CASSLGQGLTEAFF; DNA: TGTGCCAGCAGCTTGGGACAGGGATTGACTGAAGCTTTCTTT
size: NA; V: TRBV4-1; D: NA; J: TRBJ2-3; CDR3: CASSQEGRVTDTQYF; DNA: TGCGCCAGCAGCCAAGAAGGCAGGGTGACAGATACGCAGTATTTT
size: NA; V: TRBV5-5; D: NA; J: TRBJ2-2; CDR3: CASSLRQRNTGELFF; DNA: TGTGCCAGCAGCTTGCGACAGCGAAACACCGGGGAGCTGTTTTTT
size: NA; V: TRBV14; D: TRBD1; J: TRBJ1-2; CDR3: CASSQAGGQGGYTF; DNA: TGTGCCAGCAGCCAAGCAGGGGGCCAGGGTGGCTACACCTTC
size: NA; V: TRBV6-1; D: TRBD1; J: TRBJ1-1; CDR3: CASSSGGMNTEAFF; DNA: TGTGCCAGCAGCTCAGGGGGAATGAACACTGAAGCTTTCTTT
size: few; V: TRBV6-5; D: TRBD2; J: TRBJ2-3; CDR3: CASTPGLASDTQYF; DNA: TGTGCCAGCACCCCGGGACTAGCGTCAGATACGCAGTATTTT
size: NA; V: TRBV13; D: TRBD2; J: TRBJ2-1; CDR3: CASSRGGSYNEQFF; DNA: TGTGCCAGCAGCCGGGGGGGCTCCTACAATGAGCAGTTCTTC
size: NA; V: TRBV7-9; D: NA; J: TRBJ1-6; CDR3: CASSLRGYNSPLHF; DNA: TGTGCCAGCAGCTTACGAGGGTATAATTCACCCCTCCACTTT
size: NA; V: TRBV7-3; D: NA; J: TRBJ1-1; CDR3: CASTSDVGTEAFF; DNA: TGTGCCAGCACTTCAGATGTTGGCACTGAAGCTTTCTTT
size: once; V: TRBV11-2; D: TRBD2; J: TRBJ2-3; CDR3: CASSSPRLATDTQYF; DNA: TGTGCCAGCAGCTCCCCTAGACTAGCCACAGATACGCAGTATTTT
size: NA; V: TRBV5-1; D: TRBD1; J: TRBJ1-2; CDR3: CASSVLGTGPGYTF; DNA: TGCGCCAGCAGCGTCCTCGGGACAGGCCCTGGCTACACCTTC
size: NA; V: TRBV4-2; D: NA; J: TRBJ1-1; CDR3: CASSQEVPGGGVEAFF; DNA: TGTGCCAGCAGCCAAGAGGTCCCGGGAGGAGGCGTTGAAGCTTTCTTT
size: NA; V: TRBV25-1; D: NA; J: TRBJ1-2; CDR3: CASSDLSGYTF; DNA: TGTGCCAGCAGTGATCTCAGTGGCTACACCTTC
size: NA; V: TRBV5-6; D: NA; J: TRBJ1-2; CDR3: CASRADRGYTF; DNA: TGTGCCAGCAGAGCGGACCGGGGCTACACCTTC
size: few; V: TRBV19; D: NA; J: TRBJ1-5; CDR3: CASSMKDSLNQPQHF; DNA: TGTGCCAGTAGTATGAAGGACAGTCTCAATCAGCCCCAGCATTTT
size: NA; V: TRBV6-1; D: TRBD1; J: TRBJ1-6; CDR3: CASSDTGGYNSPLHF; DNA: TGTGCCAGCAGTGACACAGGGGGGTATAATTCACCCCTCCACTTT
size: NA; V: TRBV19; D: TRBD1; J: TRBJ2-2; CDR3: CASSKGQGSTGELFF; DNA: TGTGCCAGTAGTAAGGGACAGGGGAGCACCGGGGAGCTGTTTTTT
size: NA; V: TRBV5-3; D: NA; J: TRBJ1-2; CDR3: CAGSPKTGNYGYTF; DNA: TGTGCCGGAAGCCCTAAAACAGGAAACTATGGCTACACCTTC
size: NA; V: TRBV10-3; D: NA; J: TRBJ1-1; CDR3: CAMSKQGPNTEAFF; DNA: TGTGCCATGAGTAAACAGGGCCCAAACACTGAAGCTTTCTTT
size: NA; V: TRBV2; D: TRBD2; J: TRBJ2-3; CDR3: CASSEMRASGGAMDTQYF; DNA: TGTGCCAGCAGTGAAATGAGGGCGAGCGGGGGGGCCATGGATACGCAGTATTTT
size: few; V: TRBV11-2; D: NA; J: TRBJ1-3; CDR3: CASSIGGTGNTIYF; DNA: TGTGCCAGCAGCATCGGGGGTACTGGAAACACCATATATTTT
size: NA; V: TRBV5-5; D: NA; J: TRBJ2-1; CDR3: CASYSFSYNEQFF; DNA: TGTGCCAGCTACAGCTTCTCCTACAATGAGCAGTTCTTC
size: NA; V: TRBV7-9; D: NA; J: TRBJ2-3; CDR3: CSSRAGFIDTQYF; DNA: TGTTCCAGCAGGGCAGGTTTTATCGATACGCAGTATTTT
size: NA; V: TRBV29-1; D: NA; J: TRBJ2-2; CDR3: CSVRNTGELFF; DNA: TGCAGCGTCCGGAACACCGGGGAGCTGTTTTTT
size: NA; V: TRBV5-4; D: NA; J: TRBJ1-3; CDR3: CASSYRTGSGNTIYF; DNA: TGTGCCAGCAGCTACAGGACCGGCTCTGGAAACACCATATATTTT
size: NA; V: TRBV4-1; D: NA; J: TRBJ1-3; CDR3: CASSPGGGRENTIYF; DNA: TGCGCCAGCAGCCCTGGGGGGGGGCGAGAAAACACCATATATTTT
size: few; V: TRBV7-8; D: TRBD1; J: TRBJ2-1; CDR3: CASSDPGQASYNEQFF; DNA: TGTGCCAGCAGCGACCCGGGACAGGCGTCCTACAATGAGCAGTTCTTC
size: NA; V: TRBV5-1; D: TRBD1; J: TRBJ1-6; CDR3: CASSSGQSLNSPLHF; DNA: TGCGCCAGCAGCTCGGGACAGAGCCTTAATTCACCCCTCCACTTT